This paragraph covers one T cell receptor beta chain sequence. Germline CDR1 MDHEN, CDR2 SYDVKM. V shed 6 bases and J 3 bases; nucleotides not matched to a gene: 5. The CDR3 consists of 14 residues. These data are taken from a study of blood T cell repertoires in COVID-19. Study in general: Whether acute or convalescent, the COVID-19 samples came from the United States, Italy and Spain. PBMCs, B-cell-depleted T cells, or T cells were the source of the cDNA or gDNA that made up the material.

Original processing methods: Researchers report that nucleated cell counts were estimated from reference gene primer amplification. This table comes from immunoSEQ multiplex PCR, and its TCRdb copy is limited to in-frame clones, with some not included. V and J calls and clone size are given by that table; D and trimming were obtained from the DNA. The table has 65,000 to 100,000 clones, 80% to 90% seen once. Sequences were obtained from peripheral blood. The clonotype was recovered from a man aged 50-60 years with acute or convalescent COVID-19. The chain links TRBV28 to TRBJ1-5; 7 bases fit TRBD1. Written as DNA, the CDR3 is TGTGCCAGCAGCCCGGACAGGACCAATCAGCCCCAGCATTTT. It codes for CASSPDRTNQPQHF.